This T cell receptor (beta chain) was identified during a study of shared clonotypes between healthy human individuals. Study as a whole: Donor ages ranged 18 to 49 years: a couple of women, a few men. Used for every donor were three CD4 naive, three CD4 memory, two CD8 naive and one CD8 memory plate.

Profiled with immunoSEQ multiplex PCR; TCRdb holds only in-frame clones, not every one. The profile shows about 680,000 clones, around 78% of them singletons. J gave up 4 bases and V 3 bases, and 11 bases lay outside the gene matches. The CDR3 contains 16 residues. The germline V gene has CDR1 SEHNR and CDR2 FQNEAQ (reference sequence). The sequencing sample was made of memory CD4+ T cells sorted from blood. Subset described: CD45RA-negative fraction. The chain carries TRBV7-9 and TRBJ1-2; 7 bases line up with TRBD1. This receptor was taken from a young woman in good health. CDR3 bases: TGTGCCAGCAGCTTTGAGACAGGGAACCAGGGCTATGGCTACACCTTC. As protein: CASSFETGNQGYGYTF.